This T cell receptor (beta chain) stems from a study of T-cell reconstitution after alpha-beta-depleted transplantation in children. Trimming took off 0 bases at V and 5 bases at J, with 9 bases between the two ends. CDR1 and CDR2 (germline): SGHRS, YFSETQ. This CDR3 is 13 amino acids long. Unique molecular identifiers were used to barcode this TCRbeta library. Each CDR3 protein gets one entry after TCRdb re-called the PCR reads with MiXCR. This table holds a few hundred thousand distinct CDR3 sequences, around 21% found once. The V and J genes are TRBV5-1 and TRBJ2-7; D gene unclear. The sequenced sample was PBMCs from the stem cell graft donor, obtained from the stem cell graft. The sequence was collected from a human donor who donated a stem cell graft to a child with acute myeloid leukemia. The CDR3 nucleotides are TGCGCCAGCAGCTTGGATATTCTCAACGAGCAGTACTTC. Its translation is CASSLDILNEQYF.